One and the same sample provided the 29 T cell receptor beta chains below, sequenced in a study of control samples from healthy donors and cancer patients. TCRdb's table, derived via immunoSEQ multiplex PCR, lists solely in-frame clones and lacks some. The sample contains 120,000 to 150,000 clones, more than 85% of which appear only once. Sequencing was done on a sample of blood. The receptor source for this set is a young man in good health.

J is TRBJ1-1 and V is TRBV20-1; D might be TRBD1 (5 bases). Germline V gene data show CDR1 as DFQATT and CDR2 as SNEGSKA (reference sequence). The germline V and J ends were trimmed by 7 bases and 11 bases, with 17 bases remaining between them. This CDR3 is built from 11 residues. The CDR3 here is CSVPGGVEAFF. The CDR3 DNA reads TGCAGTGTTCCCGGGGGGGTTGAGGCTTTCTTT.

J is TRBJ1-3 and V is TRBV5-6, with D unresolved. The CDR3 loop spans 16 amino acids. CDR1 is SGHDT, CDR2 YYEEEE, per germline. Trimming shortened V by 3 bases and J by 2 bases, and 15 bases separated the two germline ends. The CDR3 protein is CASSSRFGLPGNTIYF. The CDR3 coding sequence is TGTGCCAGCAGCTCGAGGTTCGGCCTCCCTGGAAACACCATATATTTT.

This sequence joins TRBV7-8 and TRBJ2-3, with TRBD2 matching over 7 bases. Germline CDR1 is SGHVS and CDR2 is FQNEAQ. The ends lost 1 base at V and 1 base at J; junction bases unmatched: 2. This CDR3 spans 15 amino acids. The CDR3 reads CASSLVAGGTDTQYF. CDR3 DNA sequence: TGTGCCAGCAGCTTAGTGGCGGGGGGCACAGATACGCAGTATTTT.

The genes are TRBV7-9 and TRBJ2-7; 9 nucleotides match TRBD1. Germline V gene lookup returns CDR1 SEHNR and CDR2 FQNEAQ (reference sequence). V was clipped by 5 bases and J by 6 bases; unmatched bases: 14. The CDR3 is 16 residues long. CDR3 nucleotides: TGTGCCAGCAGCAAAGTCGACCGGGACAGGGATCGCGAGCAGTACTTC. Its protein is CASSKVDRDRDREQYF.

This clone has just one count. In DNA form, the CDR3 reads TGCGCCAGCAGCTTGGACGGGACAGGGATAACTGAAGCTTTCTTT. This encodes CASSLDGTGITEAFF. The V gene is TRBV5-1, the J gene TRBJ1-1; 9 nucleotides agree with TRBD1. The CDR3 contains 15 residues. Germline-derived CDR1 and CDR2 are SGHRS and YFSETQ. J was trimmed by 5 bases and V by 0 bases; bases with no gene match: 5.

The CDR3, as DNA: TGTGCCAGCAGCTCCAGGGTTAGCGGGGAGCTGTTTTTT. As protein: CASSSRVSGELFF. The J gene is TRBJ2-2, the V gene TRBV7-2, with D possibly matching TRBD1 (5 bases). Germline-derived CDR1 and CDR2 are SGHTA and FQGNSA. V lost 4 bases and J 7 bases, leaving 10 bases between the germline ends. The CDR3 runs to 13 residues.

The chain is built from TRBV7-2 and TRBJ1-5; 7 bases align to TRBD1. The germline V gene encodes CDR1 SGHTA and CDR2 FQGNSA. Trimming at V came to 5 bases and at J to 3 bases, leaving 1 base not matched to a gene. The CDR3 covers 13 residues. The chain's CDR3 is CASSDRVNQPQHF. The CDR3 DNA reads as TGTGCCAGCAGCGACAGGGTCAATCAGCCCCAGCATTTT.

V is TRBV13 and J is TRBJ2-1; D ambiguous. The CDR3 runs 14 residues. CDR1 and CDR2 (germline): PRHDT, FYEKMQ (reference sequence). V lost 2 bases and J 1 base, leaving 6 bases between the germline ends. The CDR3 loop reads CASSLTGSYNEQFF. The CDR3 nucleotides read TGTGCCAGCAGCTTAACGGGTTCCTACAATGAGCAGTTCTTC. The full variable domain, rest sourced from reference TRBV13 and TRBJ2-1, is AAGVIQSPRHLIKEKRETATLKCYPIPRHDTVYWYQQGPGQDPQFLISFYEKMQSDKGSIPDRFSAQQFSDYHSELNMSSLELGDSALYFCASSLTGSYNEQFFGPGTRLTVL.

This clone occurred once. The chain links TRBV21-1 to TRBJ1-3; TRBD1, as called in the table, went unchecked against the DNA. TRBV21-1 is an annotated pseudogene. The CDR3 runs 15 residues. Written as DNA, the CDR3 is TGTGCCAGAACCCGGACAGGAGTCTCTGGAAACACCATATATTTT. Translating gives CARTRTGVSGNTIYF.

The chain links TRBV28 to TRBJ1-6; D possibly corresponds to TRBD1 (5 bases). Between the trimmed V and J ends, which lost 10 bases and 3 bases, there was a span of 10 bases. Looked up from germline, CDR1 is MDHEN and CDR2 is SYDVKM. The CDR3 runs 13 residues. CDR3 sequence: CAILGDYNSPLHF. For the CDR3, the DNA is TGTGCCATCCTAGGGGACTATAATTCACCCCTCCACTTT.

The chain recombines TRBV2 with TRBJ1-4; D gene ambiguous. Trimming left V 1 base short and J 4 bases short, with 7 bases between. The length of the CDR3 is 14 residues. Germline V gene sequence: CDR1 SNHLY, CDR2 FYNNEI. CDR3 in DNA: TGTGCCAGCAGTGAAGGTCAGATTAATGAAAAACTGTTTTTT. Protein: CASSEGQINEKLFF.

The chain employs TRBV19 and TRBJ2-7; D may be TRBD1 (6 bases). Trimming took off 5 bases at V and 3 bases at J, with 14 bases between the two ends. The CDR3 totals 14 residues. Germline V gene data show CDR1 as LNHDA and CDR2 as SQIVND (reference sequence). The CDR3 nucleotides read TGTGCCAGTAGTCCGTGGGCAGGGGACTACGAGCAGTACTTC. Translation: CASSPWAGDYEQYF.

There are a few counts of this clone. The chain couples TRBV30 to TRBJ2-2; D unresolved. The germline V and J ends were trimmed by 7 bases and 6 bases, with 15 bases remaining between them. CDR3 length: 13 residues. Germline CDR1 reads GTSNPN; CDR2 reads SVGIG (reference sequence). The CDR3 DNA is TGTGCCTTCCTCAAGCCTGGGGCCGGGGAGCTGTTTTTT. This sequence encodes CAFLKPGAGELFF.

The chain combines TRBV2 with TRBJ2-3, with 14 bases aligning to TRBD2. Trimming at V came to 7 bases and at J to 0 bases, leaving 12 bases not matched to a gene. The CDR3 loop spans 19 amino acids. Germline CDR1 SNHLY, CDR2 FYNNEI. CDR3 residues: CASTQMGTSGGSSTDTQYF. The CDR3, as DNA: TGTGCCAGCACCCAAATGGGGACTAGCGGGGGATCGAGCACAGATACGCAGTATTTT.

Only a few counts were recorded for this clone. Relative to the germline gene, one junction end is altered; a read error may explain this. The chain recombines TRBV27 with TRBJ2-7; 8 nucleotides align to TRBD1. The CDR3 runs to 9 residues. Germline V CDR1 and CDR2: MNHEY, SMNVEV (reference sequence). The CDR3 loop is CASSSDRGF. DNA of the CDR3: TGTGCCAGCAGTTCTGACAGGGGCTTC.

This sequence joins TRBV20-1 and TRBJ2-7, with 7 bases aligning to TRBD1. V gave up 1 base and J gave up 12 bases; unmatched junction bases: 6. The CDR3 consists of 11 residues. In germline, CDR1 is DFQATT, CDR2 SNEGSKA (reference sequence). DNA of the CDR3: TGCAGTGCTAGAGTCCGGGACAGTATGTACTTC. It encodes CSARVRDSMYF.

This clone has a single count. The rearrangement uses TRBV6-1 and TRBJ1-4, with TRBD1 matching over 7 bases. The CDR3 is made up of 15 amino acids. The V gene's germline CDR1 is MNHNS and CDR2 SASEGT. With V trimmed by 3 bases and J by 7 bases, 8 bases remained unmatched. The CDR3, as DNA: TGTGCCAGCAGTGACGGGGGCCAGGGGGGTGAAAAACTGTTTTTT. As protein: CASSDGGQGGEKLFF.

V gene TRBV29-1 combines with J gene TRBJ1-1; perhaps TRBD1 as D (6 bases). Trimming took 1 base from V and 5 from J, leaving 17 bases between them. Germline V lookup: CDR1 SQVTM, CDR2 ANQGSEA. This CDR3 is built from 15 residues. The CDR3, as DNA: TGCAGCGTTGAAGGAGTGGCGGGGGCTGTTACTGAAGCTTTCTTT. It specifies CSVEGVAGAVTEAFF.

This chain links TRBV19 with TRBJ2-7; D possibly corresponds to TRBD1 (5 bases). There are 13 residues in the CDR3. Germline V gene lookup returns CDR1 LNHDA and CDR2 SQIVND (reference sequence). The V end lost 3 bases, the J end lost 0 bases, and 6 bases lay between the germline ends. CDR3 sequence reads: CASSMDISYEQYF. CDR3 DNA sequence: TGTGCCAGTAGTATGGACATCTCCTACGAGCAGTACTTC.

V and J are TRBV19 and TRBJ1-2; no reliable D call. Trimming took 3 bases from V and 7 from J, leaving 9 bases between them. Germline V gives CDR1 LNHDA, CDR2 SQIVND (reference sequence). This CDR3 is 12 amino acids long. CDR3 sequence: CASSMLSGGYTF. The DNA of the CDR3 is TGTGCCAGTAGTATGCTGAGTGGTGGCTACACCTTC.

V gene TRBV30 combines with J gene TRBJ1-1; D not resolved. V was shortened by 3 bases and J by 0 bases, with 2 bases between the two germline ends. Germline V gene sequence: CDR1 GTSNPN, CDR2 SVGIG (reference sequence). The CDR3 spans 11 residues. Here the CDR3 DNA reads TGTGCCTGGAGCGTGAACACTGAAGCTTTCTTT. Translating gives CAWSVNTEAFF. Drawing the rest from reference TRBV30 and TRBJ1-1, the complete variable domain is SQTIHQWPATLVQPVGSPLSLECTVEGTSNPNLYWYRQAAGRGLQLLFYSVGIGQISSEVPQNLSASRPQDRQFILSSKKLLLSDSGFYLCAWSVNTEAFFGQGTRLTVV.

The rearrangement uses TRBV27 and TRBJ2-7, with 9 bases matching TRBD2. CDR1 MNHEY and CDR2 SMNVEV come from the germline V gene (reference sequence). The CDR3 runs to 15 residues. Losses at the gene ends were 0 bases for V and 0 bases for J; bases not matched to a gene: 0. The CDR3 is CASSLSSGGSYEQYF. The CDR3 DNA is TGTGCCAGCAGTTTATCTAGCGGGGGCTCCTACGAGCAGTACTTC.

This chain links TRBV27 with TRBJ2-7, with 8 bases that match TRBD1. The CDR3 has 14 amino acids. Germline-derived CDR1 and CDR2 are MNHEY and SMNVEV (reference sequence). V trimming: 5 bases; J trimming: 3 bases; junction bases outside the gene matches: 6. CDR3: CASSPGQGGYEQYF. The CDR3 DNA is TGTGCCAGCAGTCCAGGACAGGGAGGCTACGAGCAGTACTTC.

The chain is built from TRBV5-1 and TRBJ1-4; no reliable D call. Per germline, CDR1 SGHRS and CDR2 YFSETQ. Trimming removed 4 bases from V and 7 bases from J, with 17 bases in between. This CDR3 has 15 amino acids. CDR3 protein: CASSPNTLNSEKLFF. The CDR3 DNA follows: TGCGCCAGCAGCCCAAACACACTTAATAGTGAAAAACTGTTTTTT. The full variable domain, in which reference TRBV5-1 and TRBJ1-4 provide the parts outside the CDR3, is KAGVTQTPRYLIKTRGQQVTLSCSPISGHRSVSWYQQTPGQGLQFLFEYFSETQRNKGNFPGRFSGRQFSNSRSEMNVSTLELGDSALYLCASSPNTLNSEKLFFGSGTQLSVL.

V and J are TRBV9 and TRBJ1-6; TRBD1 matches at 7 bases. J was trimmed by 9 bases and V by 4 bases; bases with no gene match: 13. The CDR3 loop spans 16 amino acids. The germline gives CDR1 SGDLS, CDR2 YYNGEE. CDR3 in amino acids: CASSSQPGGTVSPLHF. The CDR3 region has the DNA TGTGCCAGCAGCTCTCAACCAGGGGGAACCGTTTCACCCCTCCACTTT.

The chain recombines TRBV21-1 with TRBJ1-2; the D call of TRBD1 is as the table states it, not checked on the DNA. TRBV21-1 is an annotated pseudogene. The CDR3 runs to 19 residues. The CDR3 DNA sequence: TGTGCCAGCAGCAAAGTAGCCCGGGACAGGGAGTTTCCTAACTATGGCTACACCTTC. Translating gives CASSKVARDREFPNYGYTF.

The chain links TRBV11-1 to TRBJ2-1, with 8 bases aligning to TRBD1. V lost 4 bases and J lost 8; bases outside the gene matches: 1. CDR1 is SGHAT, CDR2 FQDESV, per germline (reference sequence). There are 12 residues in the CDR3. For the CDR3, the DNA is TGTGCCAGCAGCTCGACAGGGGATGAGCAGTTCTTC. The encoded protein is CASSSTGDEQFF.

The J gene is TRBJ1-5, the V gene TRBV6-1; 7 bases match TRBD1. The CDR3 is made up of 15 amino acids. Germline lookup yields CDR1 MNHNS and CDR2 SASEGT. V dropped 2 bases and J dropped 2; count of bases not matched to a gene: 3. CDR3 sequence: CASSEQGGGNQPQHF. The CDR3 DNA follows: TGTGCCAGCAGTGAACAGGGGGGAGGCAATCAGCCCCAGCATTTT.

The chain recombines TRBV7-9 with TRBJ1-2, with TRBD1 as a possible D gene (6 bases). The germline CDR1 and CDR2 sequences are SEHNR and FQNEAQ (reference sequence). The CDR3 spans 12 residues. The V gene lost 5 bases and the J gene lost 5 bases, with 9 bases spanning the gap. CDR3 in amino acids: CASSRGDYGYTF. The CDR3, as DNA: TGTGCCAGCAGCAGGGGGGATTATGGCTACACCTTC.